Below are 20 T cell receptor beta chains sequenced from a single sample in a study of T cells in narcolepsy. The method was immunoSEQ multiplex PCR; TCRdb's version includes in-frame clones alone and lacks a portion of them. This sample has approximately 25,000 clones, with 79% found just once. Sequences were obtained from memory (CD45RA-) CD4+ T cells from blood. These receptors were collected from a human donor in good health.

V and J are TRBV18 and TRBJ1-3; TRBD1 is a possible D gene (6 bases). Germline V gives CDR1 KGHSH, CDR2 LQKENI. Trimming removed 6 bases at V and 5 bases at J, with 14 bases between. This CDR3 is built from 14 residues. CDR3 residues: CASSPTGFRNTIYF. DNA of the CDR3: TGTGCCAGCTCCCCAACAGGGTTCAGAAACACCATATATTTT.

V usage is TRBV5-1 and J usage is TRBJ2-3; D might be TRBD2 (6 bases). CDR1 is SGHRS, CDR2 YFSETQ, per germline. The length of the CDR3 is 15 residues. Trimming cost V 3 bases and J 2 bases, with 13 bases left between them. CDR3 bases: TGCGCCAGCAGCTCCCCCGGGACTCCCACAGATACGCAGTATTTT. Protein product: CASSSPGTPTDTQYF. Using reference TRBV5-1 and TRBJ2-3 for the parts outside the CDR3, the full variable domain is KAGVTQTPRYLIKTRGQQVTLSCSPISGHRSVSWYQQTPGQGLQFLFEYFSETQRNKGNFPGRFSGRQFSNSRSEMNVSTLELGDSALYLCASSSPGTPTDTQYFGPGTRLTVL.

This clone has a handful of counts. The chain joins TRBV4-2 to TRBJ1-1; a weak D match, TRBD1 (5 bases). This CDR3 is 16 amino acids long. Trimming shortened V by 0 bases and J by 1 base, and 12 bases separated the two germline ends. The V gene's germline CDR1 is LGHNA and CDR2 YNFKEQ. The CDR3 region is CASSQDWRQGNTEAFF. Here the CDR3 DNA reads TGTGCCAGCAGCCAAGATTGGAGGCAGGGGAACACTGAAGCTTTCTTT.

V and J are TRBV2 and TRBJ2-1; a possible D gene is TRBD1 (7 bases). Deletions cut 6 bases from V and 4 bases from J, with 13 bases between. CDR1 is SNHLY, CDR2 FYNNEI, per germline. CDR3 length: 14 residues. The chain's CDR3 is CASRRDRPYNEQFF. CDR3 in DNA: TGTGCCAGCAGGCGGGACAGACCATACAATGAGCAGTTCTTC.

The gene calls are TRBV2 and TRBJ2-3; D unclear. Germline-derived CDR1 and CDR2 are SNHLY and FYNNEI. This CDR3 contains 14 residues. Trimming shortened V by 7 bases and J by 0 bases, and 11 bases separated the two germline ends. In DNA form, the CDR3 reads TGTGCCAGCAAACTACCTTCTAGCACAGATACGCAGTATTTT. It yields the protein CASKLPSSTDTQYF.

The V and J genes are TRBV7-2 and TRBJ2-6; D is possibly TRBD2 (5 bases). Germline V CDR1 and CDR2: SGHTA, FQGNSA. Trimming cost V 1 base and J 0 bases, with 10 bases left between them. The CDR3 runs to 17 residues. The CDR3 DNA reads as TGTGCCAGCAGCTTAGACCGGGGAATCTCTGGGGCCAACGTCCTGACTTTC. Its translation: CASSLDRGISGANVLTF.

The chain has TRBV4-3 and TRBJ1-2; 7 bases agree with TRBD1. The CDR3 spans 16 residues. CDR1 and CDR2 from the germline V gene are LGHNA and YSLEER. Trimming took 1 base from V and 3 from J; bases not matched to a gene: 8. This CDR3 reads CASSQGGDREYYGYTF. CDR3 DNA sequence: TGCGCCAGCAGCCAAGGGGGGGACAGAGAGTACTATGGCTACACCTTC.

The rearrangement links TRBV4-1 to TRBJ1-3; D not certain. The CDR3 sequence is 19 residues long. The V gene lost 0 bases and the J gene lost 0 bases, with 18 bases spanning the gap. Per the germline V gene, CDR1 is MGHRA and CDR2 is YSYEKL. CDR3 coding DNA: TGCGCCAGCAGCCAAGAAGTATTACGCAGGACGTACTCTGGAAACACCATATATTTT. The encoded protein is CASSQEVLRRTYSGNTIYF.

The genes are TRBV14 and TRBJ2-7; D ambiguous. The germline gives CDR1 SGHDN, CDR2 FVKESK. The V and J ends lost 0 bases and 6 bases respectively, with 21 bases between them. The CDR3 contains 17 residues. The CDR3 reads CASSQDPASPNVSEQYF. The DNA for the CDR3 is TGTGCCAGCAGCCAAGATCCCGCATCCCCGAATGTTTCCGAGCAGTACTTC.

The CDR3 region is CASSLEGPYGYTF. CDR3 in DNA: TGTGCCAGCAGTTTGGAGGGTCCCTATGGCTACACCTTC. The chain employs TRBV28 and TRBJ1-2; D unclear. The CDR3 contains 13 residues. Looked up from germline, CDR1 is MDHEN and CDR2 is SYDVKM. V was cut by 3 bases and J by 4 bases, with 9 bases left in between.

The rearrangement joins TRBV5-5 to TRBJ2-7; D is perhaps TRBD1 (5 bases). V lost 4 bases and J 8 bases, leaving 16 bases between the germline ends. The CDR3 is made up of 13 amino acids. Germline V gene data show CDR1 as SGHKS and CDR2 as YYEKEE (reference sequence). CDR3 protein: CASSLLDTAKQYF. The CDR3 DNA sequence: TGTGCCAGCAGCCTTCTGGACACGGCGAAGCAGTACTTC.

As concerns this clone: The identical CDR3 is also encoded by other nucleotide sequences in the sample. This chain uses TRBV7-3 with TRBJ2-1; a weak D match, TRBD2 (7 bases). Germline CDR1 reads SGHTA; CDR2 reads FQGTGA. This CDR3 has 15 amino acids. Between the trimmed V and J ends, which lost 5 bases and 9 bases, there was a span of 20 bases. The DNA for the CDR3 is TGTGCCAGCAGCGTAGTCGGGGGGCAGCGCAGTGAGCAGTTCTTC. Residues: CASSVVGGQRSEQFF.

CDR3: CASSRGGRGALDTQYF. In nucleotides, the CDR3 is TGTGCCAGCAGCCGAGGAGGACGGGGGGCGCTAGATACGCAGTATTTT. The rearrangement uses TRBV13 and TRBJ2-3; the D gene is possibly TRBD2 (7 bases). Germline assignment: CDR1 PRHDT and CDR2 FYEKMQ (reference sequence). CDR3 size: 16 residues. V was shortened by 5 bases and J by 5 bases, with 20 bases between the two germline ends.

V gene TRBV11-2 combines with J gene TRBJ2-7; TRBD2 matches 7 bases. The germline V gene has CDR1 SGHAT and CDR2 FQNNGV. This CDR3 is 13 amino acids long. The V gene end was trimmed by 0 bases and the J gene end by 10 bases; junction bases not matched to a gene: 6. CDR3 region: CASSLDLGTTQYF. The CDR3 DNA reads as TGTGCCAGCAGCTTAGATCTAGGGACTACCCAGTACTTC.

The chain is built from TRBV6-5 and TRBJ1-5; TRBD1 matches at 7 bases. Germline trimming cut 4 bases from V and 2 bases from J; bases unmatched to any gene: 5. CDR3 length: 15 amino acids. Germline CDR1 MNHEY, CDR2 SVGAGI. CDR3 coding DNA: TGTGCCAGCAGTTCCTCCGGACAGGGCAATCAGCCCCAGCATTTT. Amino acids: CASSSSGQGNQPQHF.

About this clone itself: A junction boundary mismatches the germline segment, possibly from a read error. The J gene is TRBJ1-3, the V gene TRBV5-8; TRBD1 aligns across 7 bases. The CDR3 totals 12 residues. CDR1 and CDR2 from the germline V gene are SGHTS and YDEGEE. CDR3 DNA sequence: TGTGCCAGCAGCTTAGAACCCGGGACAGTGAATTTT. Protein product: CASSLEPGTVNF. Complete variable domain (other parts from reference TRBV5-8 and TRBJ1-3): EAGVTQSPTHLIKTRGQQATLRCSPISGHTSVYWYQQALGLGLQFLLWYDEGEERNRGNFPPRFSGRQFPNYSSELNVNALELEDSALYLCASSLEPGTVNFGEGSWLTVV.

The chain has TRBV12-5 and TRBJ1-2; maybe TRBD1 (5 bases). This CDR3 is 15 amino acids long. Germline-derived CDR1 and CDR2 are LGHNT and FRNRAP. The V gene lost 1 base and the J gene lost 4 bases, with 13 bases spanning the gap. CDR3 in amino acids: CASGLAGGDLYGYTF. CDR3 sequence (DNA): TGTGCTAGTGGTTTGGCCGGGGGGGATCTCTATGGCTACACCTTC.

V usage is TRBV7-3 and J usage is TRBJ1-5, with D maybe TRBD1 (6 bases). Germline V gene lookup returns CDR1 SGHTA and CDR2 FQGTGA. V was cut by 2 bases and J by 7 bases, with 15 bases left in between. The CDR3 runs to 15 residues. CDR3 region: CASSLGSQGKQPQHF. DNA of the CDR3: TGTGCCAGCAGCTTAGGGTCGCAGGGGAAACAGCCCCAGCATTTT.

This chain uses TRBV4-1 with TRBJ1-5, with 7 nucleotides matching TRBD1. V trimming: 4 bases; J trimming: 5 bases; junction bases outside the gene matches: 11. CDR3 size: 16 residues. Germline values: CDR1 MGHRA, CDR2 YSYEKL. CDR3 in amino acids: CASSPSSDRDHQPQHF. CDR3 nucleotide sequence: TGCGCCAGCAGCCCCTCCTCAGACAGGGATCATCAGCCCCAGCATTTT.

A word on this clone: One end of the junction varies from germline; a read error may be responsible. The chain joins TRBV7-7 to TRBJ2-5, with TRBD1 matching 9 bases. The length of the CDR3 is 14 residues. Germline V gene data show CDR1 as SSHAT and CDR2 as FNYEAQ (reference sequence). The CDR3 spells CASSSTGGEETQYF. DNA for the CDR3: TGTGCTAGCAGCTCGACAGGGGGGGAGGAGACCCAGTACTTC.